A single T cell receptor (beta chain) is shown here with its context. Only in-frame clones appear in the TCRdb table, and some are missing; sequencing was by immunoSEQ multiplex PCR. The sample lists more than 2 million clones, 85% to 95% seen once, with more than 0.1% in the top ten. The CDR3 is made up of 13 amino acids. Germline CDR1 MNHEY, CDR2 SMNVEV (reference sequence). Trimming removed 6 bases at V and 6 bases at J, with 13 bases between. All donors were healthy HIV-negative adults lacking recent acute infections or vaccinations. Those who donated, Caucasian adults without exception, all lived in Nashville, Tennessee. This specimen belongs to a study of shared clonotypes between healthy human individuals. Across the study: CD8 memory received one plate per donor, CD8 naive two, CD4 memory three and CD4 naive three.

This sequence originates from a man between 18 and 29 years old in good health. The chain uses TRBV27 and TRBJ2-3; D gene uncertain. Input material: naive CD4+ T cells sorted from blood. Specified subset: CD45RA+ positively selected. The CDR3, as DNA: TGTGCCAGCAGCGGCCCGCTCCGGGATACGCAGTATTTT. Its translation is CASSGPLRDTQYF.